These 27 T cell receptor beta chains share one sample of origin, sequenced in a study of blood T cell repertoires in COVID-19. TCRdb's table, derived via immunoSEQ multiplex PCR, lists solely in-frame clones and lacks some. The sample has fewer than 400,000 clones; approximately 88% are singletons. The sample was PBMCs or T cells enriched from blood (not recorded which). These receptors were taken from a woman between 18 and 29 years old who had recovered from COVID-19.

The gene calls are TRBV21-1 and TRBJ1-2; TRBD1, as called in the table, went unchecked against the DNA. TRBV21-1 is a known pseudogene. This CDR3 is 12 amino acids long. Here the CDR3 DNA reads TGTGCCAGCAGCAAAGTGGGGGCTGGCTACACCTTC. It yields the protein CASSKVGAGYTF.

This clone has only a few counts. The gene calls are TRBV7-2 and TRBJ1-6, with D hard to call. Trimming removed 11 bases from V and 5 bases from J, with 19 bases in between. The CDR3 loop spans 15 amino acids. CDR1 and CDR2 from the germline V gene are SGHTA and FQGNSA. Here the CDR3 DNA reads TGTGCCGCCGCCGGGTTAGGCGGGAATAATTCACCCCTCCACTTT. Amino acids: CAAAGLGGNNSPLHF.

The chain couples TRBV6-5 to TRBJ2-4, with D perhaps TRBD1 (6 bases). This CDR3 contains 13 residues. Germline CDR1 is MNHEY and CDR2 is SVGAGI. The V and J ends lost 6 bases and 5 bases respectively, with 11 bases between them. For the CDR3, the DNA is TGTGCCAGCAGCATAAACAGGGAAAACATTCAGTACTTC. Protein: CASSINRENIQYF.

A single count supports this clone. The chain couples TRBV7-9 to TRBJ1-4, with 8 nucleotides matching TRBD1. The CDR3 is 16 residues long. CDR1 is SEHNR, CDR2 FQNEAQ, per germline (reference sequence). J lost 8 bases, V lost 5 bases, and 13 bases had no gene match. CDR3 amino acids: CASSGTGQVLREKLFF. The DNA of the CDR3 is TGTGCCAGCAGCGGTACGGGACAGGTTTTAAGGGAAAAACTGTTTTTT.

The chain recombines TRBV24-1 with TRBJ2-3; 8 bases line up with TRBD2. The ends lost 3 bases at V and 6 bases at J; junction bases unmatched: 13. The CDR3 loop spans 17 amino acids. CDR1 is KGHDR, CDR2 SFDVKD, per germline. Here the CDR3 DNA reads TGTGCCACCAGTGATCCCCGGACTAGCAGAGACCCGGATACGCAGTATTTT. Protein product: CATSDPRTSRDPDTQYF.

This chain uses TRBV5-1 with TRBJ2-1; TRBD1 matches 10 bases. J lost 5 bases, V lost 7 bases, and 9 bases had no gene match. Germline V lookup: CDR1 SGHRS, CDR2 YFSETQ. This CDR3 is 15 amino acids long. CDR3 loop: CASRDRDRGNNEQFF. The CDR3 region has the DNA TGCGCCAGCCGAGACCGGGACAGGGGAAACAATGAGCAGTTCTTC.

This chain uses TRBV7-2 with TRBJ1-3; D gene ambiguous. The germline V gene encodes CDR1 SGHTA and CDR2 FQGNSA. The CDR3 loop spans 15 amino acids. V lost 5 bases to trimming and J lost 0 bases, with 11 bases between them. The CDR3 bases are TGTGCCAGCAGCCCTGACTTAACCTCTGGAAACACCATATATTTT. Encoded protein: CASSPDLTSGNTIYF. Full variable domain (missing parts from reference TRBV7-2 and TRBJ1-3): GAGVSQSPSNKVTEKGKDVELRCDPISGHTALYWYRQSLGQGLEFLIYFQGNSAPDKSGLPSDRFSAERTGGSVSTLTIQRTQQEDSAVYLCASSPDLTSGNTIYFGEGSWLTVV.

The chain uses TRBV7-9 and TRBJ1-2; D not resolved. Trimming shortened V by 2 bases and J by 0 bases, and 7 bases separated the two germline ends. Germline lookup yields CDR1 SEHNR and CDR2 FQNEAQ (reference sequence). The length of the CDR3 is 14 residues. The CDR3 DNA reads TGTGCCAGCAGCTTACGAGGAACTAACTATGGCTACACCTTC. Its protein is CASSLRGTNYGYTF. The full variable domain, its missing parts supplied by reference TRBV7-9 and TRBJ1-2, is DTGVSQNPRHKITKRGQNVTFRCDPISEHNRLYWYRQTLGQGPEFLTYFQNEAQLEKSRLLSDRFSAERPKGSFSTLEIQRTEQGDSAMYLCASSLRGTNYGYTFGSGTRLTVV.

The chain joins TRBV10-2 to TRBJ1-5; D is possibly TRBD1 (5 bases). The CDR3 length is 15 residues. The ends were cut back, 4 bases at V and 10 bases at J, with 20 bases in the middle. CDR1 is WSHSY, CDR2 SAAADI, per germline. The CDR3 sequence is CASSASSTRRGPQHF. CDR3 DNA sequence: TGCGCCAGCAGTGCCTCCTCAACGCGAAGGGGCCCCCAGCATTTT.

The chain links TRBV3-1 (or the pseudogene TRBV3-2) to TRBJ1-1, with TRBD1 as a possible D gene (5 bases). The CDR3 is 11 amino acids. Germline V gene data show CDR1 as LGHDT and CDR2 as YNNKEL (reference sequence). V was pared by 7 bases and J by 5 bases, with 8 bases between. This CDR3 reads CASTRGTEAFF. CDR3 sequence (DNA): TGTGCCAGCACCCGGGGGACTGAAGCTTTCTTT.

The gene calls are TRBV11-2 and TRBJ2-3; D unclear. The CDR3 has 13 amino acids. The germline CDR1 and CDR2 sequences are SGHAT and FQNNGV. V was clipped by 2 bases and J by 2 bases, with 5 bases between them. The CDR3 nucleotides are TGTGCCAGCAGCTTATCGTTCACAGATACGCAGTATTTT. This encodes CASSLSFTDTQYF.

The chain uses TRBV4-2 and TRBJ1-2; TRBD1 is a possible D gene (5 bases). Germline V CDR1 and CDR2: LGHNA, YNFKEQ. V lost 3 bases, J lost 3 bases, and 8 bases lay in between. CDR3 size: 13 residues. CDR3 sequence (DNA): TGTGCCAGCAGCCAGGACAAATACTATGGCTACACCTTC. This codes for CASSQDKYYGYTF.

This chain connects TRBV2 to TRBJ1-4, with 8 bases identical to TRBD1. Germline V gives CDR1 SNHLY, CDR2 FYNNEI. This CDR3 contains 14 residues. J gave up 8 bases and V 4 bases, and 6 bases lay outside the gene matches. DNA of the CDR3: TGTGCCAGCAGTGGTGACAGGGGCGACGAAAAACTGTTTTTT. Encoded protein: CASSGDRGDEKLFF. Full variable domain (remainder filled in from reference TRBV2 and TRBJ1-4): EPEVTQTPSHQVTQMGQEVILRCVPISNHLYFYWYRQILGQKVEFLVSFYNNEISEKSEIFDDQFSVERPDGSNFTLKIRSTKLEDSAMYFCASSGDRGDEKLFFGSGTQLSVL.

The rearrangement joins TRBV27 to TRBJ1-2; D call uncertain. This CDR3 has 18 residues. The germline V and J ends were trimmed by 2 bases and 2 bases, with 21 bases remaining between them. The germline CDR1 and CDR2 sequences are MNHEY and SMNVEV (reference sequence). The CDR3 loop reads CASSLEGRPPALNYGYTF. The DNA of the CDR3 is TGTGCCAGCAGTTTAGAAGGCAGGCCTCCAGCCTTAAACTATGGCTACACCTTC.

Notes on this clone: The germline gene is not matched at one end of the junction; a read error may be the cause. The chain couples TRBV7-9 to TRBJ1-6; D gene unclear. This CDR3 comprises 13 residues. Germline V lookup: CDR1 SEHNR, CDR2 FQNEAQ (reference sequence). CDR3 sequence: CASSFGTNSPLHF. The CDR3 coding sequence is TGTGCCAGCAGTTTCGGAACTAATTCGCCCCTCCACTTT.

This clone showed up just once. The chain joins TRBV6-5 to TRBJ2-7; D gene unclear. This CDR3 is 15 amino acids long. The germline V gene has CDR1 MNHEY and CDR2 SVGAGI. The V end was cut by 0 bases, the J end by 2 bases, with 11 bases between. CDR3 protein: CASSYSVGSTYEQYF. The CDR3, as DNA: TGTGCCAGCAGTTACTCGGTGGGCAGTACCTACGAGCAGTACTTC.

The chain joins TRBV11-3 to TRBJ1-1; 8 bases line up with TRBD1. Per germline, CDR1 SGHNT and CDR2 YENEEA. The J segment lost 5 bases and the V segment lost 1 base, leaving 3 bases of the junction unmatched. There are 14 residues in the CDR3. The CDR3 is CASSLAGGDTEAFF. The CDR3 nucleotides are TGTGCCAGCAGCTTAGCAGGGGGCGATACTGAAGCTTTCTTT.

This clone came up a few times. The chain carries TRBV4-2 and TRBJ2-7; 7 bases are shared with TRBD2. Germline CDR1 and CDR2: LGHNA and YNFKEQ. This CDR3 has 15 amino acids. The V gene end was trimmed by 4 bases and the J gene end by 3 bases; junction bases not matched to a gene: 9. The CDR3 here is CASSPRGSGLYEQYF. The CDR3 nucleotides read TGTGCCAGCAGCCCCCGTGGTAGCGGGCTCTACGAGCAGTACTTC.

CDR3 loop: CASSTNRGTGSSYEQYF. CDR3 nucleotides: TGTGCCAGTAGTACCAATAGAGGGACAGGGAGCTCCTACGAGCAGTACTTC. The chain recombines TRBV19 with TRBJ2-7, with 9 bases that match TRBD1. The CDR3 has 17 residues. Trimming at V came to 4 bases and at J to 0 bases, leaving 10 bases not matched to a gene. Germline lookup yields CDR1 LNHDA and CDR2 SQIVND (reference sequence).

The CDR3 loop is CASSSQGAFETQYF. The CDR3 nucleotides read TGCGCCAGCAGCTCACAGGGGGCTTTTGAGACCCAGTACTTC. V is TRBV5-1 and J is TRBJ2-5, with 9 bases identical to TRBD1. Germline lookup yields CDR1 SGHRS and CDR2 YFSETQ. V shed 3 bases and J 5 bases; nucleotides not matched to a gene: 5. The CDR3 contains 14 residues. Full variable domain (outside the CDR3, taken from reference TRBV5-1 and TRBJ2-5): KAGVTQTPRYLIKTRGQQVTLSCSPISGHRSVSWYQQTPGQGLQFLFEYFSETQRNKGNFPGRFSGRQFSNSRSEMNVSTLELGDSALYLCASSSQGAFETQYFGPGTRLLVL.

The V and J genes are TRBV20-1 and TRBJ2-2; 10 nucleotides match TRBD2. V lost 3 bases and J lost 7; bases outside the gene matches: 11. From germline, CDR1 is DFQATT and CDR2 SNEGSKA (reference sequence). CDR3 length: 16 amino acids. Here the CDR3 reads CSASTASGSGYGELFF. The CDR3 nucleotides read TGCAGTGCTAGTACGGCTAGCGGGAGTGGGTACGGGGAGCTGTTTTTT.

This chain connects TRBV7-2 to TRBJ1-3; the D is unclear. Germline V gene lookup returns CDR1 SGHTA and CDR2 FQGNSA. V lost 1 base and J 4 bases, leaving 8 bases between the germline ends. CDR3 length: 14 amino acids. The CDR3 region is CASSLEGEGNTIYF. As DNA, the CDR3 is TGTGCCAGCAGCTTAGAGGGAGAAGGAAACACCATATATTTT.

J is TRBJ2-7 and V is TRBV7-2; 8 bases line up with TRBD2. The germline V gene has CDR1 SGHTA and CDR2 FQGNSA. The CDR3 is 14 residues long. V lost 0 bases to trimming and J lost 3 bases; unmatched junction nucleotides: 1. The CDR3 region has the DNA TGTGCCAGCAGCTTAGCAGCGGGAGACTACGAGCAGTACTTC. This codes for CASSLAAGDYEQYF.

V and J are TRBV6-5 and TRBJ1-5, with 9 bases aligning to TRBD1. V lost 8 bases and J lost 7; bases outside the gene matches: 6. This CDR3 contains 13 residues. CDR1 is MNHEY and CDR2 is SVGAGI in the germline V gene. CDR3: CASGDTGGQPQHF. The DNA of the CDR3 is TGTGCCAGCGGGGATACAGGGGGCCAGCCCCAGCATTTT.

The genes are TRBV11-2 and TRBJ2-7; TRBD2 matches at 9 bases. Per germline, CDR1 SGHAT and CDR2 FQNNGV. The V gene end was trimmed by 2 bases and the J gene end by 3 bases; junction bases not matched to a gene: 8. The length of the CDR3 is 16 residues. DNA of the CDR3: TGTGCCAGCAGCTTAAGGGTAGCGGGAGCCCTCTACGAGCAGTACTTC. It encodes CASSLRVAGALYEQYF.

This clone has just a few counts. The V and J genes are TRBV28 and TRBJ1-2; no clear D. V shed 2 bases and J shed 3 bases, with 13 bases lying between them. Germline values: CDR1 MDHEN, CDR2 SYDVKM. This CDR3 is 15 amino acids long. The CDR3 coding sequence is TGTGCCAGCAGTTTAAGGCGGGATGTTCACTATGGCTACACCTTC. It specifies CASSLRRDVHYGYTF.

The chain is built from TRBV7-2 and TRBJ1-2; 11 nucleotides match TRBD1. With V trimmed by 5 bases and J by 4 bases, 9 bases remained unmatched. The CDR3 has 16 amino acids. Germline assignment: CDR1 SGHTA and CDR2 FQGNSA. This CDR3 is CASSVTGTGGIYGYTF. CDR3 sequence (DNA): TGTGCCAGCAGCGTAACCGGGACAGGGGGGATCTATGGCTACACCTTC.